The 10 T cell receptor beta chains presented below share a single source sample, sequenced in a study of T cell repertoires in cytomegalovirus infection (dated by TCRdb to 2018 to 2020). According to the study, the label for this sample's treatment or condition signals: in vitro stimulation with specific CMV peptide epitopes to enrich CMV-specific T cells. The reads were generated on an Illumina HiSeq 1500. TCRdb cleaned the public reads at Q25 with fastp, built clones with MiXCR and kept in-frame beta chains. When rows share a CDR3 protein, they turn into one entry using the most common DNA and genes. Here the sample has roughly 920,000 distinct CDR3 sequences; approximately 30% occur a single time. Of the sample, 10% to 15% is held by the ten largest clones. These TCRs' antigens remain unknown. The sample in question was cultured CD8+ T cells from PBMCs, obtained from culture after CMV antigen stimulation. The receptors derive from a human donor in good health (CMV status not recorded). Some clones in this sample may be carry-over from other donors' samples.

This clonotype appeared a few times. This CDR3 is CASSLDRGDYGYTF. The CDR3 region has the DNA TGTGCCAGCAGCTTAGACAGGGGAGATTATGGCTACACCTTC. The V and J genes are TRBV7-2 and TRBJ1-2; TRBD1 aligns across 7 bases. The junction had 4 bases not matched to a gene; V was cut back by 1 base and J by 5 bases. Looked up from germline, CDR1 is SGHTA and CDR2 is FQGNSA. CDR3 size: 14 residues.

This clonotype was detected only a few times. The CDR3 DNA reads as TGTGCCAGCAGCGTCTTGGGACAGATGAACACTGAAGCTTTCTTT. Encoded protein: CASSVLGQMNTEAFF. J is TRBJ1-1 and V is TRBV5-4; 7 nucleotides match TRBD1. The CDR3 is 15 amino acids. CDR1 is SGHNT, CDR2 YYREEE, per germline (reference sequence). V lost 4 bases to trimming and J lost 0 bases; unmatched junction nucleotides: 6. Based on the CDR3 plus reference TRBV5-4 and TRBJ1-1, the full variable domain is ETGVTQSPTHLIKTRGQQVTLRCSSQSGHNTVSWYQQALGQGPQFIFQYYREEENGRGNFPPRFSGLQFPNYSSELNVNALELDDSALYLCASSVLGQMNTEAFFGQGTRLTVV.

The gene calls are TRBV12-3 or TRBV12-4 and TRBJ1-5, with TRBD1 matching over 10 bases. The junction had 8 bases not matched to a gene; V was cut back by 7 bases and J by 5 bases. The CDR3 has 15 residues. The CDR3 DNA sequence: TGTGCCAGCAACTCCGGACAGGGGGGCGATCAGCCCCAGCATTTT. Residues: CASNSGQGGDQPQHF.

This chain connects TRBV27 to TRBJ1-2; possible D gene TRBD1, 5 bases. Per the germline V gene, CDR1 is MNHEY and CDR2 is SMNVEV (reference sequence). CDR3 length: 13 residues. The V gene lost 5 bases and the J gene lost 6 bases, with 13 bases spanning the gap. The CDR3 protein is CASSPPGTDGYTF. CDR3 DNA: TGTGCCAGCAGTCCCCCTGGGACGGATGGCTACACCTTC.

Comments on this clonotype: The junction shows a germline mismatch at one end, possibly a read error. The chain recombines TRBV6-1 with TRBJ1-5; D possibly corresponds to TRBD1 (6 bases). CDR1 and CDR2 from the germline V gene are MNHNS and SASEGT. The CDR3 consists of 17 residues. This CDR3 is CASSEGGTPYSNQPQHF. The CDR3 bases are TGTGCCAGCAGCGAAGGTGGGACACCCTATAGCAATCAGCCCCAGCATTTT.

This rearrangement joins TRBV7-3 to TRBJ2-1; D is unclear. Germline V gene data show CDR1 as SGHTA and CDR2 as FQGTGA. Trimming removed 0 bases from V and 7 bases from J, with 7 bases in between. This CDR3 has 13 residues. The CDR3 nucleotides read TGTGCCAGCAGCTTAACACACGGGAATGAGCAGTTCTTC. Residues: CASSLTHGNEQFF.

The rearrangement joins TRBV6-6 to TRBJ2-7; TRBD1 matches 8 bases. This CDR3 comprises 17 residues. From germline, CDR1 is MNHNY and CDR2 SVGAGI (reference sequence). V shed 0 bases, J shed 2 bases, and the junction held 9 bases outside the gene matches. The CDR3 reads CASSYSDWTGPTYEQYV. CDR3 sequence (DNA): TGTGCCAGCAGTTACTCTGATTGGACAGGGCCAACCTACGAGCAGTACGTC.

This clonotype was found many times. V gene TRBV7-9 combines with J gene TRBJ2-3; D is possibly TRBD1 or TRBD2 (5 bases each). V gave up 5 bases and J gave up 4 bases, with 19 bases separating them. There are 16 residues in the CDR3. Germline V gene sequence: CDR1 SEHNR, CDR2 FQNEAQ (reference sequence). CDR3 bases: TGTGCCAGCAGCCCTCAGGGACCTAACTTACCAGATACGCAGTATTTT. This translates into CASSPQGPNLPDTQYF.

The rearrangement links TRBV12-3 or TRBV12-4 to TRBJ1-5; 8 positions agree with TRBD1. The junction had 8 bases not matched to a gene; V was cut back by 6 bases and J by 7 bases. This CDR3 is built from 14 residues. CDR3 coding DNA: TGTGCCAGCAGCCCGACAGGGGTGGTACAGCCCCAGCATTTT. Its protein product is CASSPTGVVQPQHF.

The CDR3 sequence: CASTGGKYGYTF. CDR3 nucleotide sequence: TGTGCCAGCACCGGGGGAAAGTATGGCTACACCTTC. The chain employs TRBV5-4 and TRBJ1-2; D possibly corresponds to TRBD1 (5 bases). The CDR3 is made up of 12 amino acids. The germline V gene has CDR1 SGHNT and CDR2 YYREEE (reference sequence). The V end was cut by 6 bases, the J end by 5 bases, with 11 bases between.